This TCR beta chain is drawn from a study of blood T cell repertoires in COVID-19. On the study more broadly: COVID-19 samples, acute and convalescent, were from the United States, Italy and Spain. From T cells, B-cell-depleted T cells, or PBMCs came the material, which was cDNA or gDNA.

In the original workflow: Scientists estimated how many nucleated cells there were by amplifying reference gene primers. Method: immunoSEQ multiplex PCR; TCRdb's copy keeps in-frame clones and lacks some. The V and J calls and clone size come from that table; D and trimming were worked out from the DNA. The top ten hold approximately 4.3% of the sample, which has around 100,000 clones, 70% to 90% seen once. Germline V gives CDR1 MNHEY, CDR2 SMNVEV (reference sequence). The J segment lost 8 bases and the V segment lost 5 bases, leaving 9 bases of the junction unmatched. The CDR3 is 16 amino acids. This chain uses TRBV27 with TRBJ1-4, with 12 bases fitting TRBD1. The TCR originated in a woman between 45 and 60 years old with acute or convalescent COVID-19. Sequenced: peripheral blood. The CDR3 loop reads CASSPTWDRGREKLFF. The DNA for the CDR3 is TGTGCCAGCAGTCCCACCTGGGACAGGGGGCGGGAAAAACTGTTTTTT.